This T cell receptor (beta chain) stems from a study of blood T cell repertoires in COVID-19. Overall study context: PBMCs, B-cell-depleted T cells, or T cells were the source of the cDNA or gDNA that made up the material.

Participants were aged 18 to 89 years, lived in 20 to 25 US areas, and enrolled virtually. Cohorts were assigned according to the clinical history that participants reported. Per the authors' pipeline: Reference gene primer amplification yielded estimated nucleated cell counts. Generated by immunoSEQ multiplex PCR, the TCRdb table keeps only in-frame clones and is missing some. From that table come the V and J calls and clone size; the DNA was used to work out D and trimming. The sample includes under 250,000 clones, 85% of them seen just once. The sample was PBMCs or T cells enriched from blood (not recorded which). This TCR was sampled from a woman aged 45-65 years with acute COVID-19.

DNA of the CDR3: TGTGCCAGCAGCCAGGGGCCCTCTGGGGCCAACGTCCTGACTTTC. Its translation: CASSQGPSGANVLTF. The chain combines TRBV9 with TRBJ2-6; D might be TRBD1 (6 bases). Germline CDR1 reads SGDLS; CDR2 reads YYNGEE. V was trimmed by 4 bases and J by 0 bases, leaving 8 bases between them. The CDR3 is 15 residues long. Full variable domain (outside the CDR3, taken from reference TRBV9 and TRBJ2-6): DSGVTQTPKHLITATGQRVTLRCSPRSGDLSVYWYQQSLDQGLQFLIQYYNGEERAKGNILERFSAQQFPDLHSELNLSSLELGDSALYFCASSQGPSGANVLTFGAGSRLTVL.